The 2 T cell receptor beta chains given below trace back to one sample, sequenced in a study of blood T cell repertoires in COVID-19. TCRdb keeps only in-frame clones here, not all; method: immunoSEQ multiplex PCR. The sample includes 150,000 to 200,000 clones, around 86% of them seen just once. Sequencing used peripheral blood. Receptor source: a man between 60 and 70 years old with acute or convalescent COVID-19.

This chain joins TRBV3-1 (or the pseudogene TRBV3-2) and TRBJ1-6; possibly TRBD1 for D (5 bases). The V gene's germline CDR1 is LGHDT and CDR2 YNNKEL (reference sequence). The V gene lost 1 base and the J gene lost 9 bases, with 13 bases spanning the gap. The CDR3 loop spans 15 amino acids. In DNA form, the CDR3 reads TGTGCCAGCAGCCAAGCTAAGGGGACTGGTTCACCCCTCCACTTT. Translating it yields CASSQAKGTGSPLHF.

This clone was observed a few times. The V gene is TRBV19, the J gene TRBJ2-5, with TRBD1 as a possible D gene (6 bases). The CDR3 spans 15 residues. The V gene lost 3 bases and the J gene lost 7 bases, with 18 bases spanning the gap. Germline V CDR1 and CDR2: LNHDA, SQIVND (reference sequence). CDR3 loop: CASSMGGQSRGTQYF. The CDR3 bases are TGTGCCAGTAGTATGGGTGGACAGTCGAGGGGGACCCAGTACTTC.